This T cell receptor (beta chain) comes out of a study of cytomegalovirus exposure and HLA in healthy donors. Study conclusions and caveats: Of the V segments, some could not be distinguished, including TRBV6-2 and TRBV6-3, and were excluded. Among the sequence variants, a highly shared cluster was likely an artifact of sequencing.

PCR involved 60 Vbeta and 13 Jbeta primers. Profiling relied on immunoSEQ multiplex PCR, and the TCRdb table lists in-frame clones only, not all of them. The sample consists of fewer than 200,000 clones, roughly 80% of them appearing once. The CDR3 is 13 amino acids. Germline CDR1 reads SGHRS; CDR2 reads YFSETQ. The J segment lost 3 bases and the V segment lost 4 bases, leaving 4 bases of the junction unmatched. As concerns this clone: Antigen unknown.

Sequenced material: PBMCs. This clonotype was obtained from a man in his fifties in good health and CMV-seronegative. The chain joins TRBV5-1 to TRBJ2-7, with 7 nucleotides matching TRBD1. The CDR3 spells CASSRGQYYEQYF. The CDR3 DNA follows: TGCGCCAGCAGCAGGGGACAGTACTACGAGCAGTACTTC.